This T cell receptor beta chain originates from a study of blood T cell repertoires in COVID-19 (dated by TCRdb to the early 2020s). About the study as a whole: Collaborator samples came from the United States, Italy and Spain and covered acute and convalescent phases of COVID-19. A freely available public database, intended as a resource for researchers studying the immune response to SARS-CoV-2, is where the repertoires were released. Where HLA class I and class II types were available, the types were taken from metadata supplied by the sample provider, not from assay-based typing. The material from the prospective study consisted of cDNA or gDNA derived from T cells, B-cell-depleted T cells, or PBMCs. Nearly every sample came with metadata listing a de-identified subject ID, COVID-19 status, age in years and sex. Samples were obtained from the ongoing ImmuneRACE study (first 160 participants) and from about 1,300 subjects provided by 6 global collaborators. Subjects who had been exposed to COVID-19, were actively infected with it, or had recovered from it provided the deeply sampled blood TCRbeta repertoires that made up the dataset.

TCRbeta CDR3 regions were amplified from genomic DNA by means of the immunoSEQ Assay, a bias-controlled multiplex PCR. Per the original workflow: Nucleated cell counts per sample were estimated from amplification of reference gene primers within the assay. To quantify the absolute abundance of each unique TCRbeta CDR3 rearrangement, sequence reads were collapsed and filtered. For each sample, productive Simpson clonality was calculated by taking the square root of Simpson's diversity index across productive rearrangements. As stored in TCRdb, this immuneACCESS dataset retains in-frame rearrangements with V and J assigned. A fraction of the clones does not appear; measured against another copy, unresolved V genes explain less than half of the discrepancy, and the remainder lacks a known reason. D and trimming come from the DNA, and the V and J calls and clone size come from that table. Here the sample has some 35,000 clones; about 88% occur a single time. The ten largest make up about 31% of the sample.

Broader findings and caveats from the paper: The quantity of clinical and demographic metadata differed by source and by participant and was supplied without curation.

The collaborating institutions used their own protocols to collect whole blood in K2EDTA tubes. Collaborator samples were shipped for TCRbeta analysis as frozen whole blood, isolated PBMCs, or DNA extracted from either sample type. From the germline V gene (reference sequence), CDR1 is SGHKS and CDR2 is YYEKEE. The CDR3, from cysteine to phenylalanine, totals 13 residues. Here the CDR3 DNA is all that survives: 39 bases in frame from base 1. Relative to germline, V is missing 4 bases and J is missing 11 bases, with 8 bases of the junction outside any gene match. In regard to this clone: What antigen it recognizes has not been identified. One base away there is no much larger clone; base qualities are not given.

The V and J segments used are TRBV5-5 and TRBJ1-4, and TRBD1 aligns with 7 junction nucleotides. The sample was peripheral blood. The sequence derives from a man in his sixties or seventies with active COVID-19. The CDR3 corresponds to CASSPVTGRKLFF. The sequence in DNA is TGTGCCAGCAGCCCGGTGACAGGGAGGAAACTGTTTTTT.